This TCR beta chain was captured by sequencing in a study of PD-L1 blockade in urothelial cancer. About the research overall: Dosed intravenously at 1,200 mg every 3 weeks, atezolizumab was initiated by patients around 2014. Blood was subjected to analysis at 3 weeks (second dose) and 6 weeks following treatment start. General study points: Lower than median blood TCR clonality before treatment predicted better survival.

Details on this clone: The antigen remains unidentified.

Described time point: pretreatment peripheral blood. The data were produced by immunoSEQ multiplex PCR, yet TCRdb's version contains in-frame clones alone and is incomplete. This sample has 55,000 to 80,000 clones, with under 90% found just once. The source material was PBMCs, sampled around atezolizumab (anti-PD-L1) treatment. This TCR came from a man between 65 and 85 years old with urothelial cancer.

The CDR3 loop reads CATSREGLGELFF. DNA of the CDR3: TGTGCCACCAGCAGAGAGGGGCTGGGGGAGCTGTTTTTT. The chain carries TRBV15 and TRBJ2-2; maybe TRBD1 (5 bases). The germline gives CDR1 LNHNV, CDR2 YYDKDF (reference sequence). V lost 0 bases, J lost 8 bases, and 7 bases lay in between. The CDR3 spans 13 residues.